This record looks at one T cell receptor beta chain sequence and its context. Its antigen is still unknown. Germline V gene data show CDR1 as MNHGY and CDR2 as SAAAGT. Trimming took 6 bases from V and 3 from J; bases not matched to a gene: 6. This CDR3 is 15 amino acids long. Separate from the approximately 670-subject first cohort, the approximately 120-subject validation cohort was the one that the donors belonged to. The sample is drawn from a study of cytomegalovirus exposure and HLA in healthy donors. Study-wide results and limits: The authors confirmed in vitro that a few CMV-associated chains were specific for CMV antigens. Listed as cytomegalovirus-associated were around 160 TCR beta chains.

Some clones are missing from TCRdb's copy, which holds only in-frame ones; the method was immunoSEQ multiplex PCR. The table has about 83,000 clones, around 96% seen once. Sequenced: PBMCs. The rearrangement uses TRBV6-8 and TRBJ2-1; TRBD2 matches 9 bases. This TCR came from a young woman in good health and CMV-seronegative. The CDR3 DNA reads as TGTGCCAGCAGCCGAAGCGGGAGGCACTACAATGAGCAGTTCTTC. This sequence encodes CASSRSGRHYNEQFF.